The entry that follows covers one T cell receptor beta chain sequence. This entry is derived from a study of blood T cell repertoires in COVID-19. Study at large: Samples of COVID-19 (acute and convalescent) were obtained from the United States, Italy and Spain. In each case, the material was cDNA or gDNA derived from T cells, B-cell-depleted T cells, or PBMCs.

Per the original data handling: Amplified reference gene primers provided the basis for estimating nucleated cell counts. Produced via immunoSEQ multiplex PCR; TCRdb's table is partial and in-frame only. D and trimming were read from the DNA, whereas the V and J calls and clone size are those reported in that table. The sample holds over 100,000 clones; around 87% are singletons and the top ten take about 15%. Deletions cut 4 bases from V and 0 bases from J, with 15 bases between. The CDR3 has 16 amino acids. In germline, CDR1 is MDHEN, CDR2 SYDVKM. The sample taken for sequencing was peripheral blood. The TCR originated in a man between 50 and 59 years old with acute or convalescent COVID-19. The chain couples TRBV28 to TRBJ1-1, with D possibly matching TRBD1 (6 bases). The CDR3 region is CASSYDRRTMNTEAFF. CDR3 in DNA: TGTGCCAGCAGTTACGACAGGCGCACAATGAACACTGAAGCTTTCTTT.